A selection of T cell receptor beta chains follows, all from one sample in a study of T-cell reconstitution after alpha-beta-depleted transplantation in children. MiXCR, applied by TCRdb to the PCR reads, yields one record per CDR3 protein. Here the sample spans tens of thousands of distinct CDR3 sequences, 4.9% being singletons. This specimen was PBMCs, mostly from graft donor cells, taken 180 days after TCRalphabeta/CD19-depleted stem cell transplant. Receptors originate from a boy under three years old who had a stem cell transplant for acute myeloid leukemia, so the T cells may come from the graft donor. Each CDR3 is given with its conserved first and last residue. A D gene is named only where the DNA matches it firmly. Some rows have no size entry. The others give once, few or many, or a class for an expanded clone.

TRBJ1-2	-	TRBV28	-	TGTGCCAGCGTCGACTTATCCTATGGCTACACCTTC	CASVDLSYGYTF
TRBJ2-6	TRBD2	TRBV3-1	many	TGTGCCAGCAGCCTCGTACTAGCGGGGCCTGGGGCCAACGTCCTGACTTTC	CASSLVLAGPGANVLTF
TRBJ2-2	-	TRBV7-6	many	TGTGCCAGCAGCTTAGGGGACCTACCCCCCGGGGAGCTGTTTTTT	CASSLGDLPPGELFF
TRBJ2-7	TRBD2	TRBV12-3/TRBV12-4	many	TGTGCCAGCAGTCCTGGGACTAGCGGGGCCCCCCACTACGAGCAGTACTTC	CASSPGTSGAPHYEQYF
TRBJ2-5	TRBD1	TRBV7-8	many	TGTGCCAGCAGCGAGAGGACAGGCCAAGAGACCCAGTACTTC	CASSERTGQETQYF
TRBJ1-4	TRBD1	TRBV7-9	many	TGTGCCAGCAGCTTGACCTCCGGGACAGGGCTTGAAAAACTGTTTTTT	CASSLTSGTGLEKLFF
TRBJ1-5	TRBD1	TRBV20-1	many	TGCAGTGCTACCTCCAAGAGACAGGGCAGCAATCAGCCCCAGCATTTT	CSATSKRQGSNQPQHF
TRBJ2-3	-	TRBV29-1	many	TGCAGCGTTGATACAGATACGCAGTATTTT	CSVDTDTQYF
TRBJ2-3	-	TRBV30	many	TGTGCCTGGAGTAACCCAGATACGCAGTATTTT	CAWSNPDTQYF
TRBJ1-2	-	TRBV28	many	TGTGCCAGCAGTCTTCTTCGCTTGCTCCCCGCCGGCTACACCTTC	CASSLLRLLPAGYTF
TRBJ1-4	-	TRBV19	many	TGTGCCAGTAACGTCGGAAGGCGGGATAATGAAAAACTGTTTTTT	CASNVGRRDNEKLFF
TRBJ1-5	-	TRBV7-2	many	TGTGCCAGCAGCTTAGTTAGGGAAATTAATCAGCCCCAGCATTTT	CASSLVREINQPQHF
TRBJ1-6	TRBD1	TRBV20-1	many	TGCAGTGCCAACAAGGCAGGGGGTAATTCACCCCTCCACTTT	CSANKAGGNSPLHF
TRBJ2-2	-	TRBV12-3/TRBV12-4	many	TGTGCCAGCAGTCCAAAGGGGACCGGGGAGCTGTTTTTT	CASSPKGTGELFF
TRBJ2-5	-	TRBV18	many	TGTGCCAGCTCCCCTAACCGACCCCAGCCGGGGGAGACCCAGTACTTC	CASSPNRPQPGETQYF
TRBJ1-5	TRBD1	TRBV20-1	many	TGCAGTGCTATCCAGGGGGCGGGGAGCAATCAGCCCCAGCATTTT	CSAIQGAGSNQPQHF
TRBJ1-1	-	TRBV20-1	many	TGCAGTGCTAGCCTGGAGGTCGGGGCTTTCTTT	CSASLEVGAFF
TRBJ2-3	TRBD2	TRBV12-3/TRBV12-4	many	TGTGCCAGCAGTTTACCCCGACTAGCGGGGTTTGCAGATACGCAGTATTTT	CASSLPRLAGFADTQYF
TRBJ2-7	-	TRBV4-3	many	TGCGCCAGCAGCCAAGATAGAGGGGGTGGGGACGAGCAGTACTTC	CASSQDRGGGDEQYF
TRBJ2-7	-	TRBV29-1	many	TGCAGCGTTGAATCTTCCAGCTCCTACGAGCAGTACTTC	CSVESSSSYEQYF
TRBJ1-1	-	TRBV20-1	many	TGCAGTGCTGGACGGGGTAACACTGAAGCTTTCTTT	CSAGRGNTEAFF
TRBJ1-3	-	TRBV19	many	TGTGCCAGTAGGGCCTTGGACCCCCCCATATATTTT	CASRALDPPIYF
TRBJ2-6	TRBD1	TRBV29-1	many	TGCAGCGTTGGCCATGACAGGGGCTTTGGGGCCAACGTCCTGACTTTC	CSVGHDRGFGANVLTF
TRBJ2-7	-	TRBV18	many	TGTGCCAGCTCACCCACAGAGCGCTACGAGCAGTACTTC	CASSPTERYEQYF
TRBJ1-2	TRBD1	TRBV12-3/TRBV12-4	many	TGTGCCAGCAGTTTGATAACAGGGGCGACTAACTATGGCTACACCTTC	CASSLITGATNYGYTF
TRBJ2-4	-	TRBV20-1	many	TGCAGTGCTAGAGATAGGACCCTTCGGTACTTC	CSARDRTLRYF
TRBJ2-3	TRBD2	TRBV20-1	many	TGCAGTGCTAGAGATTCGCGGGGGGGCCCGACAGATACGCAGTATTTT	CSARDSRGGPTDTQYF
TRBJ2-5	-	TRBV7-6	many	TGTGCCAGCAGCGACTTGGTGGGGGTCCTGGGGACCCAGTACTTC	CASSDLVGVLGTQYF
TRBJ1-6	-	TRBV7-9	many	TGTGCCAGCAGCTTAGCGGGTTACGGGGGGAATTCACCCCTCCACTTT	CASSLAGYGGNSPLHF
TRBJ2-3	-	TRBV7-9	many	TGTGCCAGCAGCTTAGGTGGAAGGGGGTTCGATACGCAGTATTTT	CASSLGGRGFDTQYF
TRBJ1-2	TRBD1	TRBV6-1	-	TGTGCCAGCAGCCTAGAGGGAGGGGGCGCCGGGGGCTACACCTTC	CASSLEGGGAGGYTF
TRBJ2-2	-	TRBV20-1	many	TGCAGTGCCACCCCCCCGAGTAGGAACACCGGGGAGCTGTTTTTT	CSATPPSRNTGELFF
TRBJ2-5	-	TRBV10-2	many	TGCGCCAGCAGTGATGGGTGGGGGGCGGGGGAGACCCAGTACTTC	CASSDGWGAGETQYF
TRBJ1-1	-	TRBV24-1	many	TGTGCCACGCAGGGACCACGGACTGAAGCTTTCTTT	CATQGPRTEAFF
TRBJ2-5	-	TRBV5-1	many	TGCGCCAGCATTAAAGGGGAGACCCAGTACTTC	CASIKGETQYF
TRBJ2-5	-	TRBV2	many	TGTGCCAGCAGTGAACGTGAGACCCAGTACTTC	CASSERETQYF
TRBJ2-1	TRBD1	TRBV27	many	TGTGCCAGCAGGGAGACGGGACAGGGCCAGCAGTTCTTC	CASRETGQGQQFF
TRBJ2-7	-	TRBV4-1	-	TGCGCCAGCAGCCTGGAGACAACAGACTACGAGCAGTACTTC	CASSLETTDYEQYF
TRBJ2-1	TRBD2	TRBV7-9	few	TGTGCCAGCATCCGGAGCGGGGGGGTCTACAATGAGCAGTTCTTC	CASIRSGGVYNEQFF
TRBJ2-2	-	TRBV19	-	TGTGCCAGTATGAGGAGATCGAACATCGGGGAGCTGTTTTTT	CASMRRSNIGELFF
TRBJ2-3	-	TRBV20-1	many	TGTACGGGCCAGGCGGTGGAGGATACGCAGTATTTT	CTGQAVEDTQYF
TRBJ1-1	-	TRBV24-1	many	TGTGCCACCAGTGGGAGGAACAGGAGGGCTTTCTTT	CATSGRNRRAFF
TRBJ2-5	-	TRBV6-1	once	TGTGCCAGCAGCCGCGGGGGCGTTCCAGAGACCCAGTACTTC	CASSRGGVPETQYF
TRBJ2-1	-	TRBV6-5	-	TGTGCCAGCAGTTTCGGGACGGCAAACAATGAGCAGTTCTTC	CASSFGTANNEQFF
TRBJ2-7	TRBD1	TRBV7-9	many	TGTGCCAGCAGCAACCGGGACAGAGCCTACGAGCAGTACTTC	CASSNRDRAYEQYF
TRBJ2-5	-	TRBV3-1	many	TGTGCCAGCAGCCTGGCGGGGCCGGAAGAGACCCAGTACTTC	CASSLAGPEETQYF
TRBJ2-1	TRBD1	TRBV7-2	many	TGTGCCAGCAGCCCTAGGGGTGGACAGGGGGCGAATGAGCAGTTCTTC	CASSPRGGQGANEQFF
TRBJ2-5	TRBD2	TRBV12-3/TRBV12-4	many	TGTGCCAGCAGTCCGGGACGCGGGGGAGAGACCCAGTACTTC	CASSPGRGGETQYF
TRBJ1-2	TRBD1	TRBV12-3/TRBV12-4	many	TGTGCCAGCAGTTTCGGGACAGGGCCTAACTATGGCTACACCTTC	CASSFGTGPNYGYTF
TRBJ2-7	-	TRBV11-3	many	TGTGCCAGCAGCTTAGGAGGTACAGGGAATGAGCAGTACTTC	CASSLGGTGNEQYF
TRBJ2-7	-	TRBV24-1	many	TGTGCCACCAGTGATTCCTCCTACGAGCAGTACTTC	CATSDSSYEQYF
TRBJ1-2	-	TRBV2	-	TGTGCCAGCAGGCCGGGGTCGGATAACTATGGCTACACCTTC	CASRPGSDNYGYTF
TRBJ2-3	-	TRBV7-3	many	TGTGCCAGCAGCTACCAGGGGACAGATACGCAGTATTTT	CASSYQGTDTQYF
TRBJ2-7	TRBD2	TRBV11-2	many	TGTGCCAGCAGCTTTCGGATGGCTAGCGGTACCTACGAGCAGTACTTC	CASSFRMASGTYEQYF
TRBJ2-6	TRBD1	TRBV15	many	TGTGCCACCAGCAGGAGGACAGGGCTGGGTGCTGGGGCCAACGTCCTGACTTTC	CATSRRTGLGAGANVLTF